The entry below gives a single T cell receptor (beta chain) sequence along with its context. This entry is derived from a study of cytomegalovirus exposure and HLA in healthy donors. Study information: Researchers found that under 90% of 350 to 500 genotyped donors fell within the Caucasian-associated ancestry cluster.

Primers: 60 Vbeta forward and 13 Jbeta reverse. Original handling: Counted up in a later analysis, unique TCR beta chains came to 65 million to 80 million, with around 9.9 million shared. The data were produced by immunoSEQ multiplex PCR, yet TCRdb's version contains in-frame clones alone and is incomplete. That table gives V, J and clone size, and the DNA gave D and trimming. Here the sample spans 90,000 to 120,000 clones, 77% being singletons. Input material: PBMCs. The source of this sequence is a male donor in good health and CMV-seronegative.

DNA for the CDR3: TGTGCCAGCAGCCGGGGGGCTAGACCTGGAAACACCATATATTTT. Translated, it gives CASSRGARPGNTIYF. The genes are TRBV6-5 and TRBJ1-3; possibly TRBD1 for D (6 bases). Trimming removed 6 bases at V and 2 bases at J, with 14 bases between. The CDR3 is 15 residues long. Germline values: CDR1 MNHEY, CDR2 SVGAGI.